The clone carrying this T cell receptor (beta chain) was picked up many times. Its antigen is not identified. The sample belongs to a study of T-cell reconstitution after alpha-beta-depleted transplantation in children. Unique molecular identifiers were incorporated into the prepared TCRbeta library. MiXCR was run by TCRdb on the PCR reads, yielding one entry per CDR3 protein. The data contain hundreds of thousands of distinct CDR3 sequences, around a tenth of them singletons. General study points: Where alpha-beta T cells came from about two months after transplant was reportedly several hundred expanded graft clones. Where some patients showed high TCRbeta diversity at day 60, it came from recipient T cells and thymic progenitors that had survived. A year had passed since transplant, and T-cell counts and diversity by then came mostly from newly produced T cells.

Per the germline V gene, CDR1 is MNHEY and CDR2 is SVGEGT. J lost 7 bases, V lost 6 bases, and 6 bases had no gene match. This CDR3 comprises 15 residues. The source was peripheral blood, collected 180 days after TCRalphabeta/CD19-depleted stem cell transplant. The V gene is TRBV6-2 or TRBV6-3, the J gene TRBJ2-1; 13 bases are shared with TRBD2. This receptor was obtained from a male patient between 2 and 15 years old who had a stem cell transplant for chronic granulomatous disease, so the T cells may come from the graft donor. The CDR3 DNA reads TGTGCCAGCAGCCTGGGACTAGCGGGACTAAATGAGCAGTTCTTC. This codes for CASSLGLAGLNEQFF.